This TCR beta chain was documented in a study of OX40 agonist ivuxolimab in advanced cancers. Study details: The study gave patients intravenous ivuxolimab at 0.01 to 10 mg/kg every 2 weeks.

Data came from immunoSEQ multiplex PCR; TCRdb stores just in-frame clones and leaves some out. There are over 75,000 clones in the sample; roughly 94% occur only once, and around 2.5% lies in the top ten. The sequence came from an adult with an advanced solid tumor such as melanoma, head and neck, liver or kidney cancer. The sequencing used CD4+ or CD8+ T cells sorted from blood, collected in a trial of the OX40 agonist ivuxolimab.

For the CDR3, the DNA is TGCGCCAGCGGGTCCTCCGGGACAGGAGATGAAAAACTGTTTTTT. Translation: CASGSSGTGDEKLFF. The chain links TRBV4-3 to TRBJ1-4, with 8 bases fitting TRBD1. The V gene's germline CDR1 is LGHNA and CDR2 YSLEER. The ends lost 8 bases at V and 6 bases at J; junction bases unmatched: 11. The CDR3 length is 15 residues.